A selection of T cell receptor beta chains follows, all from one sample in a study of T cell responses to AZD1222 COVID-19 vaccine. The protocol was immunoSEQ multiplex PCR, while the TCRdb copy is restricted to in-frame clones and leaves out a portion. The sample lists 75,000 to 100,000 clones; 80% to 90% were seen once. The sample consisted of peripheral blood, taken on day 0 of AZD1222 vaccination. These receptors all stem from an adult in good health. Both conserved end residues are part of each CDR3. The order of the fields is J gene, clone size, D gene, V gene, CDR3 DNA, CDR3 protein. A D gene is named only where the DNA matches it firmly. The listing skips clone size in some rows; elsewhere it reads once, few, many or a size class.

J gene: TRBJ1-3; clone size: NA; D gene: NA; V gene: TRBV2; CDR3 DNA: TGTGCCAGGGCCACGAACGCTGGAAACACCATATATTTT; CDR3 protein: CARATNAGNTIYF
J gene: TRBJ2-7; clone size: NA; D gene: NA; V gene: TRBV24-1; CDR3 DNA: TGTGCCACCAGTGACCCAGGGCTTTACGAGCAGTACTTC; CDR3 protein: CATSDPGLYEQYF
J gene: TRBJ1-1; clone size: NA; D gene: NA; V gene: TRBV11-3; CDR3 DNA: TGTGCCAGCAGCTTATCCGAGTACACTGAAGCTTTCTTT; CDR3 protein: CASSLSEYTEAFF
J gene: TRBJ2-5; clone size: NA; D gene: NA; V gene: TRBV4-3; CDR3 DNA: TGCGCCAGCAGCCAAGATGTATTCGCGGAGACCCAGTACTTC; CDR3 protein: CASSQDVFAETQYF
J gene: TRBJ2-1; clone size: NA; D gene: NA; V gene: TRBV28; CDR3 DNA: TGTGCCAGCAGTTTAGGGCAGGGACTCGTCTTC; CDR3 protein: CASSLGQGLVF
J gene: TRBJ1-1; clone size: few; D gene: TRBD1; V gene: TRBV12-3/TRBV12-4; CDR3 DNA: TGTGCCAGCAGTCAGGGGGGGAACACTGAAGCTTTCTTT; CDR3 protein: CASSQGGNTEAFF
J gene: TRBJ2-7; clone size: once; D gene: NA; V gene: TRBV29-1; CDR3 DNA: TGCAGCGTCCTCCGGGACGGCCCCTACGAGCAGTACTTC; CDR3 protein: CSVLRDGPYEQYF
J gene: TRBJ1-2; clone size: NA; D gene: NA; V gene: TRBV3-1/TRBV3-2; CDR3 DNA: TGTGCCAGCAGCCAAGATCTTAGGGAGCCGGAGGGCTACACCTTC; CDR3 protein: CASSQDLREPEGYTF
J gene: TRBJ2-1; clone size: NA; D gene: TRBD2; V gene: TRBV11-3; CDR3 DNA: TGTGCCAGCAGCGTGACTAGCGGGACCCAAGGGCTCGGCAATGAGCAGTTCTTC; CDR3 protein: CASSVTSGTQGLGNEQFF
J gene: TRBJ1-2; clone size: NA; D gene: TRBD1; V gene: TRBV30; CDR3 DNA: TGTGCCTGGAGTCCCCCCGGACAGGGGGCGAATGGCTACACCTTC; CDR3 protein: CAWSPPGQGANGYTF
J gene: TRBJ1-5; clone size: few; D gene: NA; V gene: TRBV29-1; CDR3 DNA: TGCAGCGTTGAAGATGGGGGGGCAGGGCAGCCCCAGCATTTT; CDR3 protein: CSVEDGGAGQPQHF
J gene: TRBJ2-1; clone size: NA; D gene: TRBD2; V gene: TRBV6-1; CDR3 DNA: TGTGCCAGCAGTGCCTCCGGGACTAGCGGGAGGAATGAGCAGTTCTTC; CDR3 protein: CASSASGTSGRNEQFF
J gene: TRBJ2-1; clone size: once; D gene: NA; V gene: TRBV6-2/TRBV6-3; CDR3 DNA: TGTGCCAGCAGTCTTCCCACTGCAAACAATGAGCAGTTCTTC; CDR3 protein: CASSLPTANNEQFF
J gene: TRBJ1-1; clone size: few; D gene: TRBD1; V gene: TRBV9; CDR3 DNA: TGTGCCAGCAGCGTAGCTCACGGACAGGCGGAAGCTTTCTTT; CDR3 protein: CASSVAHGQAEAFF
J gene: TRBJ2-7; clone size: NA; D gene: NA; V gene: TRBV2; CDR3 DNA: TGTGCCAGCAGTAACAGGGATCTTGGGTACTTC; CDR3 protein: CASSNRDLGYF
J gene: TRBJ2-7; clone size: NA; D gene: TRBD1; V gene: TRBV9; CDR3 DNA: TGTGCCAGCAGCGGACAGGGGGGCTACGAGCAGTACTTC; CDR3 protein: CASSGQGGYEQYF
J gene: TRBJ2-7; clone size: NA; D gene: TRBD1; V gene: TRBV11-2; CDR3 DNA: TGTGCCAGCAGCCGAACAGGGGTCCCATACGAGCAGTACTTC; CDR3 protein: CASSRTGVPYEQYF
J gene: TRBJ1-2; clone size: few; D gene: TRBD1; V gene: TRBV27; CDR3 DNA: TGTGCCAGCAGCCCTTTAGAGGGGACAGGACTTGGCTACACCTTC; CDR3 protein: CASSPLEGTGLGYTF
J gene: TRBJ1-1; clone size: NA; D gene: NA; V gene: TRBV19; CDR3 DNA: TGTGCCAGTAGTATAGGGGGTATCACTGAAGCTTTCTTT; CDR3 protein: CASSIGGITEAFF
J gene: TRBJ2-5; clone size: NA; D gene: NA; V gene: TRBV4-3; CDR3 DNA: TGCGCCAGCAGCCAAGATTCGTTGGAGACCCAGTACTTC; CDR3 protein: CASSQDSLETQYF
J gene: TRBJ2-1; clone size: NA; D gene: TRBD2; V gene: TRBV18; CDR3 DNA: TGTGCCAGCTCACTGGGACTAGCAGGCGATGAGCAGTTCTTC; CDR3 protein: CASSLGLAGDEQFF
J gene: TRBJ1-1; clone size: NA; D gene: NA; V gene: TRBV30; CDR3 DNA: TGTGCCTGGACTTTTTGGGGGAACACTGAAGCTTTCTTT; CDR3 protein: CAWTFWGNTEAFF
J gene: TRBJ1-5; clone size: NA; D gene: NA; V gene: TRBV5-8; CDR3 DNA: TGTGCCAGCACCCGGAGGGGGTCAGGGCAGCCCCAGCATTTT; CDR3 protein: CASTRRGSGQPQHF
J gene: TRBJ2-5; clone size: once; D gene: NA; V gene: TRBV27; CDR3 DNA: TGTGCCAGCAGTTTAGGAGGGGGTGGTACCCAAGAGACCCAGTACTTC; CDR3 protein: CASSLGGGGTQETQYF
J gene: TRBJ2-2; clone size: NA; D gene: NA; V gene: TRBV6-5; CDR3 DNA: TGTGCCAGCAGTCCAACAGCTAGAGCCGGGGAGCTGTTTTTT; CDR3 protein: CASSPTARAGELFF
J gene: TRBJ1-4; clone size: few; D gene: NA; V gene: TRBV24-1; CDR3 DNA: TGTGCCACCAGTGACCGGACAGAAGTTGAAAAACTGTTTTTT; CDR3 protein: CATSDRTEVEKLFF
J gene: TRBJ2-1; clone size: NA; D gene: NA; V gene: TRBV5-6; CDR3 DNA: TGTGCCAGCAGCGGACCAACAGGGCTGGGGGTCTTC; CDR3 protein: CASSGPTGLGVF
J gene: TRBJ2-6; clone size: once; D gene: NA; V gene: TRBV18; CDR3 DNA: TGTGCCAGCGCCGAGCGGGCGACTTCTGGGGCCAACGTCCTGACTTTC; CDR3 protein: CASAERATSGANVLTF
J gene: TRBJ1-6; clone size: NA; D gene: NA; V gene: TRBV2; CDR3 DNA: TGTGCCAGCAGTGTGGAACAGCTAAATTCACCCCTCCACTTT; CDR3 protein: CASSVEQLNSPLHF
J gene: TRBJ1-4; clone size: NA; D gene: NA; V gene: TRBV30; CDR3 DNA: TGTGCCTGGAGTGTATCGGGGGCTAATGAAAAACTGTTTTTT; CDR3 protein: CAWSVSGANEKLFF
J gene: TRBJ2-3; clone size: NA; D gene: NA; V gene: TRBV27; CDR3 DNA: TGTGCCAGCAGTACCACTTCTCTAGATACGCAGTATTTT; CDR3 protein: CASSTTSLDTQYF
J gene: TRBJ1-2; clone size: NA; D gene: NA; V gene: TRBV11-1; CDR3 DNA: TGTGCCAGCAGCCCCAGGTTGTATAACTATGGCTACACCTTC; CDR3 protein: CASSPRLYNYGYTF
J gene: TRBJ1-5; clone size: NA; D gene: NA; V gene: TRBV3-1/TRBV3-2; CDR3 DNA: TGTGCCAGCAGCCAAGCTAACGGAAATCAGCCCCAGCATTTT; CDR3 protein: CASSQANGNQPQHF
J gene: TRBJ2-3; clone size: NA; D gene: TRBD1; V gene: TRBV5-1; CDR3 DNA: TGCGCCAGCAGCCGGACAGGGGTTCCCCCTACAGATACGCAGTATTTT; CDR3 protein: CASSRTGVPPTDTQYF
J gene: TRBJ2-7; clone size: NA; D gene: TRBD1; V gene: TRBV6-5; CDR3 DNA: TGTGCCAGCACCCTCGGGACAGGCGAGCAGTACTTC; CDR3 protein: CASTLGTGEQYF
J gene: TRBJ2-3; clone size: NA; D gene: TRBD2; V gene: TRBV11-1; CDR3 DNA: TGTGCCAGCAGCCCTCGACTAGCGGGAGGAACAGATACGCAGTATTTT; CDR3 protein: CASSPRLAGGTDTQYF
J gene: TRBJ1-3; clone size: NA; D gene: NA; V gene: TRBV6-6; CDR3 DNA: TGTGCCAGCAGTTACGGATTCTCTGGAAACACCATATATTTT; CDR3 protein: CASSYGFSGNTIYF
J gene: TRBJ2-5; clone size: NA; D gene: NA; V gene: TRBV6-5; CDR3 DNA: TGTGCCAGCAGTTACTATCGGGGGCAAGAGACCCAGTACTTC; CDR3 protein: CASSYYRGQETQYF
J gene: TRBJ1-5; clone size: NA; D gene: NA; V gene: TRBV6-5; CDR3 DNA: TGTGCCACCCAGGGTCTCCACCCTCAGCCCCAGCATTTT; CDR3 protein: CATQGLHPQPQHF
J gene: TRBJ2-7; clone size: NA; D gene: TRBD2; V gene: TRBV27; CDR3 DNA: TGTGCCAGCAGCTCCGGGACTAGCGGGAGCTCCTACGAGCAGTACTTC; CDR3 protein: CASSSGTSGSSYEQYF
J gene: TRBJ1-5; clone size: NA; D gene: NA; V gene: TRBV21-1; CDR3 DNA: TGTGCCAGCAGGGCGATCCAGCCCCAGCATTTT; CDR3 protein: CASRAIQPQHF
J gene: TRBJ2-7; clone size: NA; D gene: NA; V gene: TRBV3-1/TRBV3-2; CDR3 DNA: TGTGCCAGCAGCTCCACGCTGACCTACGAGCAGTACTTC; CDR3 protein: CASSSTLTYEQYF
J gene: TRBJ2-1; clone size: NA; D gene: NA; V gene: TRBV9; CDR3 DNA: TGTGCCAGCAGCGTGATGGGCTACAATGAGCAGTTCTTC; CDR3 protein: CASSVMGYNEQFF
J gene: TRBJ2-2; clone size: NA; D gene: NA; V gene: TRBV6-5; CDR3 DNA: TGTGCCAGCAAGCCCGTAAACACCGGGGAGCTGTTTTTT; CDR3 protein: CASKPVNTGELFF
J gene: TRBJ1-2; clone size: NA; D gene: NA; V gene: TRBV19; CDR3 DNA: TGTGCCAGTAGTGCCGACAGAGTTAACTATGGCTACACCTTC; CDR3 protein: CASSADRVNYGYTF
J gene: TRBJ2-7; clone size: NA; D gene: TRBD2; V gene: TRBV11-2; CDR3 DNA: TGTGCCAGCAGCATACGAGCGGGAACGGCCGTTTACGAGCAGTACTTC; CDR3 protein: CASSIRAGTAVYEQYF
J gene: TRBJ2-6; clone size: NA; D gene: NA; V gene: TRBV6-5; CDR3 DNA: TGTGCCGTCCGGGGGGCTAGCTCTGGGGCCAACGTCCTGACTTTC; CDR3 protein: CAVRGASSGANVLTF
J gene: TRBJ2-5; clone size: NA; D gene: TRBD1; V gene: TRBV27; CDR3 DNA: TGTGCCAGCAGTTTAACCGGGACAGGGTGGGAGACCCAGTACTTC; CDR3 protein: CASSLTGTGWETQYF
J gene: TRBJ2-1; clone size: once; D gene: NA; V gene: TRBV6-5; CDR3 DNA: TGTGCCAGCAGTTACAATGGGGGGCACAATGAGCAGTTCTTC; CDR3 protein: CASSYNGGHNEQFF
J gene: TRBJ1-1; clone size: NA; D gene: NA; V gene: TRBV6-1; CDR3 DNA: TGTGCCAGCAGTAAGAACACTGAAGCTTTCTTT; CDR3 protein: CASSKNTEAFF
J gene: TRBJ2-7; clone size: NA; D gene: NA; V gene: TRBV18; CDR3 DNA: TGTGCCAGCTCACCAACTCCGTCCTACGAGCAGTACTTC; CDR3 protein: CASSPTPSYEQYF
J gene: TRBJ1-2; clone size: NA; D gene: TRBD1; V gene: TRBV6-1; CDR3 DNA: TGTGCCAGCAGTGATGGGACAGGGGTCGGCTACACCTTC; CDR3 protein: CASSDGTGVGYTF
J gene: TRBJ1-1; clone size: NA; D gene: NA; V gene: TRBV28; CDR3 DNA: TGTGCCAGCAGTCCTTATTACACTGAAGCTTTCTTT; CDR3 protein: CASSPYYTEAFF
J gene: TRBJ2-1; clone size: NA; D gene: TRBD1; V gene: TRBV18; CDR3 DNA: TGTGCCAGCTCACCTTTGGGACAGGGGTCCTACAATGAGCAGTTCTTC; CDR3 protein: CASSPLGQGSYNEQFF
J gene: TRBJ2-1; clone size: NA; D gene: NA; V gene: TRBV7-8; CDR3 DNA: TGTGCCAGCAGCTTATTAGATAGAGGTGAGCAGTTCTTC; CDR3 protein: CASSLLDRGEQFF